A single sample gave rise to the 22 T cell receptor beta chains below, sequenced in a study of shared clonotypes between healthy human individuals. Assay used: immunoSEQ multiplex PCR; TCRdb lists only in-frame clones, some missing. The data show more than 1.2 million clones, with approximately 98.5% seen just once and under 0.45% held by the top ten. Sample: naive CD4+ T cells sorted from blood. The subset here: CD45RA+ positively selected. The receptors shown here come from a man under 40 in good health.

This chain uses TRBV7-9 with TRBJ2-7; D unresolved. Trimming pared 3 bases from V and 4 bases from J, leaving 4 bases between. The germline gives CDR1 SEHNR, CDR2 FQNEAQ (reference sequence). CDR3 size: 11 residues. Here the CDR3 DNA reads TGTGCCAGCAGCTTCCATTACGAGCAGTACTTC. The encoded protein is CASSFHYEQYF.

Written as DNA, the CDR3 is TGTGCCAGCAGCTCCTCAGTGTATCAGCCCCAGCATTTT. Its translation is CASSSSVYQPQHF. The rearrangement uses TRBV6-6 and TRBJ1-5; D not resolved. The CDR3 is 13 amino acids. The V gene lost 6 bases and the J gene lost 5 bases, with 11 bases spanning the gap. From germline, CDR1 is MNHNY and CDR2 SVGAGI (reference sequence).

DNA for the CDR3: TGTGCCAGCTCATTCAGGGACAGAAACTACAATGAGCAGTTCTTC. Translated, it gives CASSFRDRNYNEQFF. J is TRBJ2-1 and V is TRBV18; 7 nucleotides match TRBD1. The CDR3 has 15 amino acids. V was pared by 5 bases and J by 3 bases, with 7 bases of the junction left unmatched. The germline gives CDR1 KGHSH, CDR2 LQKENI. The variable domain in full, with the rest retrieved from reference TRBV18 and TRBJ2-1, is NAGVMQNPRHLVRRRGQEARLRCSPMKGHSHVYWYRQLPEEGLKFMVYLQKENIIDESGMPKERFSAEFPKEGPSILRIQQVVRGDSAAYFCASSFRDRNYNEQFFGPGTRLTVL.

This clone appeared once. The chain has TRBV29-1 and TRBJ2-7; TRBD2 matches 9 bases. This CDR3 region has 13 residues. The germline V gene encodes CDR1 SQVTM and CDR2 ANQGSEA. V lost 3 bases, J lost 8 bases, and 8 bases stayed unmatched. The CDR3 protein is CSVDVASGNKQYF. DNA for the CDR3: TGCAGCGTTGATGTTGCTAGCGGGAACAAGCAGTACTTC.

This sequence joins TRBV29-1 and TRBJ2-7, with D possibly matching TRBD2 (5 bases). The V gene's germline CDR1 is SQVTM and CDR2 ANQGSEA. CDR3 length: 13 amino acids. V was clipped by 0 bases and J by 5 bases, with 11 bases between them. The CDR3 region is CSVEEGRVHEQYF. CDR3 coding DNA: TGCAGCGTTGAAGAAGGGCGGGTGCACGAGCAGTACTTC.

V is TRBV29-1 and J is TRBJ2-1, with 8 bases fitting TRBD1. The CDR3 sequence is 16 residues long. Germline CDR1 SQVTM, CDR2 ANQGSEA. V gave up 7 bases and J gave up 3 bases; unmatched junction bases: 14. CDR3 DNA: TGCAGCGCGGTAATCGGGACAGGAGATAACTACAATGAGCAGTTCTTC. It specifies CSAVIGTGDNYNEQFF.

As regards this clone: Within the sample, other DNA sequences also encode this same CDR3. The chain employs TRBV9 and TRBJ2-3; 7 positions agree with TRBD2. The length of the CDR3 is 13 residues. J was trimmed by 3 bases and V by 2 bases; bases with no gene match: 0. From germline, CDR1 is SGDLS and CDR2 YYNGEE. The CDR3 loop is CASSVGGTDTQYF. DNA of the CDR3: TGTGCCAGCAGCGTCGGGGGGACAGATACGCAGTATTTT.

The CDR3 nucleotides are TGTGCCAGCAGTTTTCAGCGGACTGGGGATGAGCAGTTCTTC. This gives the protein CASSFQRTGDEQFF. The chain recombines TRBV27 with TRBJ2-1; tentative D call: TRBD2 (5 bases). The V end lost 3 bases, the J end lost 8 bases, and 14 bases lay between the germline ends. The CDR3 consists of 14 residues. Germline CDR1 MNHEY, CDR2 SMNVEV (reference sequence).

Details on this clone: Other DNA sequences of this sample code for an identical CDR3. This sequence joins TRBV7-9 and TRBJ2-7; D might be TRBD2 (6 bases). Per germline, CDR1 SEHNR and CDR2 FQNEAQ (reference sequence). This CDR3 contains 15 residues. Deletions cut 5 bases from V and 2 bases from J, with 16 bases between. The CDR3 nucleotides read TGTGCCAGCAGCCCATTGGGGGGATCGACCTACGAGCAGTACTTC. Protein: CASSPLGGSTYEQYF.

The genes are TRBV27 and TRBJ2-7; 9 bases match TRBD1. Germline V gene data show CDR1 as MNHEY and CDR2 as SMNVEV (reference sequence). The CDR3 spans 14 residues. Trimming removed 3 bases from V and 2 bases from J; junction bases left unmatched: 2. CDR3 coding DNA: TGTGCCAGCAGTTTTTGGGACAGGGCCTACGAGCAGTACTTC. This gives the protein CASSFWDRAYEQYF.

The rearrangement joins TRBV7-3 to TRBJ2-1; maybe TRBD1 (5 bases). This CDR3 has 16 residues. Germline loops: CDR1 SGHTA, CDR2 FQGTGA. V was cut by 4 bases and J by 0 bases, with 13 bases left in between. CDR3 nucleotides: TGTGCCAGCAGCTCCTCAGGGCTAGGCTCCTACAATGAGCAGTTCTTC. It codes for CASSSSGLGSYNEQFF. Complete variable domain (other parts from reference TRBV7-3 and TRBJ2-1): GAGVSQTPSNKVTEKGKYVELRCDPISGHTALYWYRQSLGQGPEFLIYFQGTGAADDSGLPNDRFFAVRPEGSVSTLKIQRTERGDSAVYLCASSSSGLGSYNEQFFGPGTRLTVL.

As concerns this clone: This sample also contains other DNA sequences that code for the same CDR3. This chain links TRBV6-4 with TRBJ1-5, with D tentatively TRBD1 (5 bases). The CDR3 runs 13 residues. V was cut by 3 bases and J by 4 bases, with 7 bases left in between. Per the germline V gene, CDR1 is MRHNA and CDR2 is SNTAGT. CDR3 DNA: TGTGCCAGCAGTGAGGAGGGGAATCAGCCCCAGCATTTT. Amino acid sequence: CASSEEGNQPQHF.

The chain has TRBV5-5 and TRBJ2-2; D gene ambiguous. V lost 2 bases and J lost 0, with 11 bases in between. CDR3 length equals 16 residues. Germline V gene data show CDR1 as SGHKS and CDR2 as YYEKEE (reference sequence). CDR3 sequence (DNA): TGTGCCAGCAGCTTCCAGGCAGGAACGAACACCGGGGAGCTGTTTTTT. Its translation is CASSFQAGTNTGELFF.

With respect to this clone: Other DNA sequences of this sample code for an identical CDR3. CDR3 bases: TGCAGCGTTAAGGGACAGGGAGAGACCCAGTACTTC. Its translation: CSVKGQGETQYF. The chain has TRBV29-1 and TRBJ2-5; 9 bases match TRBD1. In germline, CDR1 is SQVTM, CDR2 ANQGSEA. Trimming at V came to 5 bases and at J to 4 bases, leaving 2 bases not matched to a gene. The CDR3 length is 12 residues.

The chain employs TRBV7-2 and TRBJ2-3; 9 nucleotides align to TRBD1. V dropped 10 bases and J dropped 3; count of bases not matched to a gene: 8. The CDR3 runs 14 residues. Germline V gene lookup returns CDR1 SGHTA and CDR2 FQGNSA. The chain's CDR3 is CATQLGTGTDTQYF. CDR3 nucleotide sequence: TGTGCCACCCAGCTCGGGACAGGGACAGATACGCAGTATTTT.

Details on this clone: Other DNA sequences in the same sample also yield this CDR3. V is TRBV18 and J is TRBJ2-5; no clear D. Per the germline V gene, CDR1 is KGHSH and CDR2 is LQKENI. The CDR3 runs 14 residues. V shed 1 base and J shed 1 base, with 7 bases lying between them. Written as DNA, the CDR3 is TGTGCCAGCTCACCACGTCAGGTCCAAGAGACCCAGTACTTC. It translates to CASSPRQVQETQYF.

V gene TRBV11-2 combines with J gene TRBJ2-6, with D possibly being TRBD2 (5 bases). Trimming took off 4 bases at V and 0 bases at J, with 13 bases between the two ends. The CDR3 runs 17 residues. Looked up from germline, CDR1 is SGHAT and CDR2 is FQNNGV. CDR3 coding DNA: TGTGCCAGCAGCTCCCTTAGGAGGCACTCTGGGGCCAACGTCCTGACTTTC. It yields the protein CASSSLRRHSGANVLTF.

V is TRBV29-1 and J is TRBJ2-7, with D perhaps matching TRBD2 (5 bases). V shed 5 bases and J shed 6 bases, with 17 bases lying between them. The CDR3 totals 13 residues. Germline CDR1 reads SQVTM; CDR2 reads ANQGSEA. CDR3 nucleotides: TGCAGCGTTCGGGAAGGTAGCCTTGGCGAGCAGTACTTC. Residues: CSVREGSLGEQYF.

V gene TRBV5-1 combines with J gene TRBJ2-1, with D tentatively TRBD1 (5 bases). CDR1 and CDR2 (germline): SGHRS, YFSETQ. The CDR3 length is 14 residues. Trimming took 4 bases from V and 5 from J, leaving 13 bases between them. In nucleotides, the CDR3 is TGCGCCAGCAGCCCGCGACAGAGAAACAATGAGCAGTTCTTC. This sequence encodes CASSPRQRNNEQFF.

This sequence joins TRBV27 and TRBJ2-5; the D is unclear. V was cut by 0 bases and J by 5 bases, with 10 bases left in between. The CDR3 loop spans 14 amino acids. Germline V gene lookup returns CDR1 MNHEY and CDR2 SMNVEV (reference sequence). CDR3 in DNA: TGTGCCAGCAGTTTATCTCGTGTTCGGGAGACCCAGTACTTC. It yields the protein CASSLSRVRETQYF.

V is TRBV6-4 and J is TRBJ2-1, with D tentatively TRBD2 (6 bases). The CDR3 has 14 amino acids. Deletions cut 1 base from V and 7 bases from J, with 11 bases between. Germline assignment: CDR1 MRHNA and CDR2 SNTAGT. The CDR3 region is CASSDLGGVNEQFF. The CDR3 nucleotides read TGTGCCAGCAGTGACTTGGGGGGAGTAAATGAGCAGTTCTTC.

The chain links TRBV21-1 to TRBJ2-3; no DNA check was done on the table's D call, TRBD2. TRBV21-1 is classified as a pseudogene. The CDR3 is 17 amino acids. CDR3 DNA: TGTGCCAGCAGCCCCGTCTCCCTAGCGGACTCACAAGATACGCAGTATTTT. Translation: CASSPVSLADSQDTQYF.